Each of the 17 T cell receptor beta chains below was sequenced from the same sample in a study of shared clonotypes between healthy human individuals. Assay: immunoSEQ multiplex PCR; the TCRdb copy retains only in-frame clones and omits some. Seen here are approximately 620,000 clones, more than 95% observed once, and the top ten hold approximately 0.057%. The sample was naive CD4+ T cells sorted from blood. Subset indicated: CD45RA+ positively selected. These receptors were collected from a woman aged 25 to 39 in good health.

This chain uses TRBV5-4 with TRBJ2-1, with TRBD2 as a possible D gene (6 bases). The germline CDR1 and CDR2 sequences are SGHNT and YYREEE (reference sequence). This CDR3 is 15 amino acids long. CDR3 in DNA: TGTGCTTATCTAAATCCGACTAGATCCTACAATGAGCAGTTCTTC. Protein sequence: CAYLNPTRSYNEQFF.

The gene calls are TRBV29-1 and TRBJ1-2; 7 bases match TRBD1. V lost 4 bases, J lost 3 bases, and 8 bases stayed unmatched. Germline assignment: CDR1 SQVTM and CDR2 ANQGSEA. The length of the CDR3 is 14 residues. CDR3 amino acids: CSVASTGTDYGYTF. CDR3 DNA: TGCAGCGTTGCTTCCACCGGGACAGACTATGGCTACACCTTC.

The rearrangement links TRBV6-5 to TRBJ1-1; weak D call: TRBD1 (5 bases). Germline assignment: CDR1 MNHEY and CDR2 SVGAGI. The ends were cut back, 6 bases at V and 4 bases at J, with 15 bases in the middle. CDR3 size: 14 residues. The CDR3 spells CASRPRVVFTEAFF. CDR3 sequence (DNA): TGTGCCAGCAGGCCCAGGGTTGTCTTCACTGAAGCTTTCTTT.

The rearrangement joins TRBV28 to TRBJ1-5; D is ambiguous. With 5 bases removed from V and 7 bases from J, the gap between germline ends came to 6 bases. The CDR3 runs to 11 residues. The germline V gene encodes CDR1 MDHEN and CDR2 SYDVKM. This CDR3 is CASSGRQPQHF. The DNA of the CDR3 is TGTGCCAGCAGTGGACGGCAGCCCCAGCATTTT. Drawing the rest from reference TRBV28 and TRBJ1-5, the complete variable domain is DVKVTQSSRYLVKRTGEKVFLECVQDMDHENMFWYRQDPGLGLRLIYFSYDVKMKEKGDIPEGYSVSREKKERFSLILESASTNQTSMYLCASSGRQPQHFGDGTRLSIL.

The CDR3 here is CASSILAMNTEAFF. For the CDR3, the DNA is TGTGCCAGTAGTATCCTGGCCATGAACACTGAAGCTTTCTTT. V and J are TRBV19 and TRBJ1-1; D is uncertain. This CDR3 spans 14 amino acids. CDR1 is LNHDA, CDR2 SQIVND, per germline (reference sequence). Trimming pared 3 bases from V and 0 bases from J, leaving 8 bases between.

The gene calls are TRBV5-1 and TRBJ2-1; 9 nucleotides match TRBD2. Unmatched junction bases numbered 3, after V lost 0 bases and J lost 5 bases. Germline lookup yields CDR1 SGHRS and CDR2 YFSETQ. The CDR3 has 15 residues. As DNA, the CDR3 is TGCGCCAGCAGCTTGGTAGCGGGAGACCACAATGAGCAGTTCTTC. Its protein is CASSLVAGDHNEQFF.

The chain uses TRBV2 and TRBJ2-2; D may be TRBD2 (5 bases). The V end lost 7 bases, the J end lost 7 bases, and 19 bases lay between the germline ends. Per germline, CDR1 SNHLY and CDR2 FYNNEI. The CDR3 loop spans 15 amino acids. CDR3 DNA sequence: TGTGCCAGCACCCCCGAGGGAATGCATGTCGGGGAGCTGTTTTTT. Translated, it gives CASTPEGMHVGELFF.

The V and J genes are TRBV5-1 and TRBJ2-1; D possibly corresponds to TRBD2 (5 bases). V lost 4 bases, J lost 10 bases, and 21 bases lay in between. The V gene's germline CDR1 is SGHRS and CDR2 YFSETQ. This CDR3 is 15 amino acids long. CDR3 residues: CASSVNTGLSHEQFF. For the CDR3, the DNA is TGCGCCAGCAGCGTCAATACTGGACTGTCTCACGAGCAGTTCTTC.

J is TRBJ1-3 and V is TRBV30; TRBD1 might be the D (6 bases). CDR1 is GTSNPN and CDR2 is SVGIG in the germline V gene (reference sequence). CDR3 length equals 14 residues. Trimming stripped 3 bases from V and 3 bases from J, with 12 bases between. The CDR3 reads CAWRLDSSGNTIYF. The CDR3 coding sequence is TGTGCCTGGAGACTGGACAGCAGTGGAAACACCATATATTTT.

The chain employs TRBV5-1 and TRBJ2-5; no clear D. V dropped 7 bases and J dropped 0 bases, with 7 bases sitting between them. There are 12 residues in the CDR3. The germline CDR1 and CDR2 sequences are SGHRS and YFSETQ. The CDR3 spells CASRLDQETQYF. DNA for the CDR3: TGCGCCAGCCGACTCGACCAAGAGACCCAGTACTTC.

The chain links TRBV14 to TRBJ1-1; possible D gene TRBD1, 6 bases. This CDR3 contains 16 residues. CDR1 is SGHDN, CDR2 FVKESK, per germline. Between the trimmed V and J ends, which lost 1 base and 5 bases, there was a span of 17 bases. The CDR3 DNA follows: TGTGCCAGCAGCCAAGGGGCCGACAGGTGGGATACTGAAGCTTTCTTT. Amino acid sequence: CASSQGADRWDTEAFF.

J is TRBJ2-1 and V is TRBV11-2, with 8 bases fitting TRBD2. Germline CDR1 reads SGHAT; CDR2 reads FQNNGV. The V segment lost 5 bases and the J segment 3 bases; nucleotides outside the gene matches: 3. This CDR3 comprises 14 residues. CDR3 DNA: TGTGCCAGCAGCCCCCGGGAGGGCTACAATGAGCAGTTCTTC. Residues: CASSPREGYNEQFF.

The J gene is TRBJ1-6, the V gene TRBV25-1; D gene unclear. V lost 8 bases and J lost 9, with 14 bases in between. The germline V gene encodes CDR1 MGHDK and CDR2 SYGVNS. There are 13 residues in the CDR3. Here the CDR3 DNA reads TGTGCCAGCCAAGACCAAATCGGTTCACCCCTCCACTTT. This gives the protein CASQDQIGSPLHF. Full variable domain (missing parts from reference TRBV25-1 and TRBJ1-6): EADIYQTPRYLVIGTGKKITLECSQTMGHDKMYWYQQDPGMELHLIHYSYGVNSTEKGDLSSESTVSRIRTEHFPLTLESARPSHTSQYLCASQDQIGSPLHFGNGTRLTVT.

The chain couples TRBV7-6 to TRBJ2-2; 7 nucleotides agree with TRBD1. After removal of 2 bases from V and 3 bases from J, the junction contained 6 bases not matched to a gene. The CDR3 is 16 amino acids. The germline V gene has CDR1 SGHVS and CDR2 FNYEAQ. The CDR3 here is CASSLQTGTDTGELFF. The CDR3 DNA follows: TGTGCCAGCAGCTTACAGACAGGGACGGACACCGGGGAGCTGTTTTTT.

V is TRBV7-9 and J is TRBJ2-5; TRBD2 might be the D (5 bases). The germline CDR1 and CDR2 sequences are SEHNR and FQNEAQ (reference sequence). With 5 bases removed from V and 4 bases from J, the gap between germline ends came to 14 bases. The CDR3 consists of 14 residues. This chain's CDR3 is CASSLRGNRETQYF. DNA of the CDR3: TGTGCCAGCAGCCTACGGGGTAACCGAGAGACCCAGTACTTC. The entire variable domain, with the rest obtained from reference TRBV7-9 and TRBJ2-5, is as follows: DTGVSQNPRHKITKRGQNVTFRCDPISEHNRLYWYRQTLGQGPEFLTYFQNEAQLEKSRLLSDRFSAERPKGSFSTLEIQRTEQGDSAMYLCASSLRGNRETQYFGPGTRLLVL.

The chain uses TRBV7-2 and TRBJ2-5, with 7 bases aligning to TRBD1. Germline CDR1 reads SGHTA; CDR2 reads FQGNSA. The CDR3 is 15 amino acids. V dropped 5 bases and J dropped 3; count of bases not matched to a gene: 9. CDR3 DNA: TGTGCCAGCAGCACGTACAGGGGTGATAAAGAGACCCAGTACTTC. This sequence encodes CASSTYRGDKETQYF. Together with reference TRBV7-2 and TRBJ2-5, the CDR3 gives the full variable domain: GAGVSQSPSNKVTEKGKDVELRCDPISGHTALYWYRQSLGQGLEFLIYFQGNSAPDKSGLPSDRFSAERTGGSVSTLTIQRTQQEDSAVYLCASSTYRGDKETQYFGPGTRLLVL.

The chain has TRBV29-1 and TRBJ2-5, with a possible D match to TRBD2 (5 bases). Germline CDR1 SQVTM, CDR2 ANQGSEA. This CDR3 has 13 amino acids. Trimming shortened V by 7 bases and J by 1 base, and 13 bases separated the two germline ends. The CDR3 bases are TGCAGCGCCCTAAGCGGCGGCCAAGAGACCCAGTACTTC. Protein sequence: CSALSGGQETQYF.